This is a list of T cell receptor beta chains from one sample in a study of blood T cell repertoires in COVID-19. TCRdb's copy holds only in-frame clones and misses some; the assay was immunoSEQ multiplex PCR. Of around 100,000 clones in the sample, approximately 86% were seen once. Sequencing was done on a sample of peripheral blood. The receptors shown here come from a man in his fifties or sixties with active or convalescent COVID-19. Each CDR3 is given with its conserved first and last residue.

j_call v_call cdr3_aa
TRBJ2-1 TRBV11-3 CASSRTGELYNEQFF
TRBJ2-7 TRBV9 CASSVGDNAGYEQYF
TRBJ2-7 TRBV6-6 CASSYSPDSLTLTF
TRBJ1-1 TRBV18 CASSPGRGNSEAFF
TRBJ2-5 TRBV11-3 CASSLSGRETQYF
TRBJ2-3 TRBV11-3 CASSLASPAREESDTQYF
TRBJ1-2 TRBV27 CASTEESYGYTF
TRBJ2-7 TRBV6-4 CASSDSEGHRSYEQYF
TRBJ2-1 TRBV3-1/TRBV3-2 CASSPGTGQGSEQFF
TRBJ1-2 TRBV5-1 CASSAIGVYGYTF
TRBJ1-5 TRBV19 CASSIDPGRGLQDQPQHF
TRBJ1-1 TRBV7-3 CASSLGQLGNTEAFF
TRBJ2-1 TRBV6-5 CASSLSGSIYEQFF
TRBJ2-7 TRBV21-1 CASSNSRDFYEQYF
TRBJ2-1 TRBV11-2 CASSLLGTSGRKLYNEQFF
TRBJ1-3 TRBV6-5 CASSGVSGNTIYF
TRBJ2-5 TRBV19 CASRSTGVEIETQYF
TRBJ2-4 TRBV10-3 CAISAGREAKNIQYF
TRBJ2-1 TRBV5-1 CASSLGQGAGEQFF
TRBJ2-2 TRBV15 CATSARFGLGTGELFF
TRBJ2-2 TRBV5-1 CASSLSPPGQGAAGELFF
TRBJ1-4 TRBV9 CASSVSFSTNEKLFF
TRBJ2-7 TRBV19 CASSTGQVNEQYF
TRBJ2-5 TRBV6-5 CASTDPSGKETQYF
TRBJ1-4 TRBV5-1 CASSPGTGNEKLFF
TRBJ1-5 TRBV10-3 CAISERTGGNQPQHF
TRBJ2-5 TRBV11-1 CASSAVPAGSQETQYF
TRBJ2-7 TRBV14 CASSITGTRGYEQYF
TRBJ1-1 TRBV13 CASSLRGNTEAFF
TRBJ2-7 TRBV7-9 CASSRTSGSYEQYF
TRBJ1-1 TRBV2 CASRKEGNTEAFF
TRBJ1-3 TRBV7-7 CASSTGLSSGNTIYF
TRBJ2-7 TRBV4-1 CASSQGLGQGPISYEQYF
TRBJ1-1 TRBV2 CASTLAGGLNTEAFF
TRBJ2-7 TRBV5-1 CASRGEYEQYF